These 32 T cell receptor beta chains originate from one sample sequenced in a study of T cells in localized non-small cell lung cancer. Produced via immunoSEQ multiplex PCR; TCRdb's table is partial and in-frame only. Here the sample spans roughly 48,000 clones, approximately 80% being singletons. Source: peripheral blood, taken before any cancer treatment. The receptors here all came from a man between 40 and 70 years old with stage I squamous cell lung carcinoma.

This sequence joins TRBV6-1 and TRBJ1-1; D is perhaps TRBD1 (5 bases). V lost 6 bases and J 1 base, leaving 9 bases between the germline ends. Germline V gives CDR1 MNHNS, CDR2 SASEGT. CDR3 length: 13 residues. Written as DNA, the CDR3 is TGTGCCAGCAGCGGACAACCGAACACTGAAGCTTTCTTT. Translated: CASSGQPNTEAFF.

V and J are TRBV28 and TRBJ1-2; D is uncertain. CDR1 and CDR2 from the germline V gene are MDHEN and SYDVKM. Trimming removed 2 bases from V and 5 bases from J, with 12 bases in between. This CDR3 spans 14 amino acids. The CDR3 DNA follows: TGTGCCAGCAGTTTAGAGACGTACGTTTATGGCTACACCTTC. It yields the protein CASSLETYVYGYTF.

The chain carries TRBV9 and TRBJ2-7, with TRBD2 as a possible D gene (6 bases). The germline CDR1 and CDR2 sequences are SGDLS and YYNGEE. The CDR3 contains 14 residues. The ends were cut back, 3 bases at V and 2 bases at J, with 12 bases in the middle. CDR3 amino acids: CASSAAWGAYEQYF. Here the CDR3 DNA reads TGTGCCAGCAGCGCCGCCTGGGGGGCCTACGAGCAGTACTTC.

The chain uses TRBV19 and TRBJ1-3, with D tentatively TRBD1 (5 bases). V was trimmed by 10 bases and J by 1 base, leaving 17 bases between them. CDR3 length: 15 amino acids. CDR1 and CDR2 from the germline V gene are LNHDA and SQIVND (reference sequence). The CDR3 sequence is CATSDSGGSGNTIYF. Written as DNA, the CDR3 is TGTGCCACCTCAGATTCCGGGGGATCTGGAAACACCATATATTTT.

This chain uses TRBV2 with TRBJ2-3; D may correspond to TRBD1 or TRBD2 (6 bases each). Germline CDR1 SNHLY, CDR2 FYNNEI. The CDR3 has 18 amino acids. V lost 8 bases and J 2 bases, leaving 26 bases between the germline ends. The CDR3, as DNA: TGTGCCAGCCTGGACTCCTTAGGGGGGAGATCGCCCACAGATACGCAGTATTTT. Protein sequence: CASLDSLGGRSPTDTQYF.

V is TRBV28 and J is TRBJ1-2; D is uncertain. Germline V gives CDR1 MDHEN, CDR2 SYDVKM. The V gene lost 1 base and the J gene lost 7 bases, with 16 bases spanning the gap. CDR3 length: 15 amino acids. Here the CDR3 DNA reads TGTGCCAGCAGTTTATACAGCTTCGATACGGGTGGCTACACCTTC. It is translated as CASSLYSFDTGGYTF.

This clone was found once. Other DNA sequences in the sample encode the same CDR3. The V and J genes are TRBV5-6 and TRBJ2-7; D is possibly TRBD1 (6 bases). Germline lookup yields CDR1 SGHDT and CDR2 YYEEEE. The CDR3 spans 12 residues. The V end was cut by 2 bases, the J end by 4 bases, with 7 bases between. The CDR3 DNA reads TGTGCCAGCAGCTTACAGGGATACGAGCAGTACTTC. Translated, it gives CASSLQGYEQYF.

The chain couples TRBV7-8 to TRBJ1-3; D is uncertain. Germline V gene data show CDR1 as SGHVS and CDR2 as FQNEAQ. This CDR3 is 17 amino acids long. V shed 5 bases and J shed 0 bases, with 17 bases lying between them. CDR3 in amino acids: CASSPPRRFSSGNTIYF. In DNA, the CDR3 is TGTGCCAGCAGCCCACCACGTAGATTCTCCTCTGGAAACACCATATATTTT.

This clone came up once. The CDR3 DNA follows: TGTGCCAGTTCAGGGACAGGCCGGGGTCAGTACTTC. It yields the protein CASSGTGRGQYF. This sequence joins TRBV6-5 and TRBJ2-4; 8 bases agree with TRBD1. CDR1 and CDR2 from the germline V gene are MNHEY and SVGAGI. This CDR3 has 12 residues. J was trimmed by 12 bases and V by 9 bases; bases with no gene match: 10.

In nucleotides, the CDR3 is TGTGCCAGCAGTTACTACAGCCAAGAGACCCAGTACTTC. Protein: CASSYYSQETQYF. The chain has TRBV6-5 and TRBJ2-5; D remains ambiguous. This CDR3 region has 13 residues. V dropped 1 base and J dropped 1 base, with 4 bases sitting between them. Germline V gene lookup returns CDR1 MNHEY and CDR2 SVGAGI.

The rearrangement links TRBV6-5 to TRBJ1-2, with TRBD1 as a possible D gene (6 bases). Per the germline V gene, CDR1 is MNHEY and CDR2 is SVGAGI. Between the trimmed V and J ends, which lost 7 bases and 7 bases, there was a span of 10 bases. The CDR3 extends over 11 amino acids. The CDR3 here is CASKQGFGYTF. CDR3 DNA: TGTGCCAGCAAACAGGGTTTTGGCTACACCTTC.

CDR3 nucleotide sequence: TGTGCCACTAAGGGACTTGCCCAAGAGACCCAGTACTTC. Translation: CATKGLAQETQYF. This chain connects TRBV25-1 to TRBJ2-5; possible D gene TRBD2, 6 bases. CDR1 and CDR2 from the germline V gene are MGHDK and SYGVNS. The CDR3 has 13 residues. V lost 10 bases and J 1 base, leaving 13 bases between the germline ends. Full variable domain (remainder filled in from reference TRBV25-1 and TRBJ2-5): EADIYQTPRYLVIGTGKKITLECSQTMGHDKMYWYQQDPGMELHLIHYSYGVNSTEKGDLSSESTVSRIRTEHFPLTLESARPSHTSQYLCATKGLAQETQYFGPGTRLLVL.

This sequence joins TRBV18 and TRBJ1-2; 9 nucleotides match TRBD1. J was trimmed by 4 bases and V by 6 bases; bases with no gene match: 6. Germline CDR1 is KGHSH and CDR2 is LQKENI. The CDR3 length is 14 residues. For the CDR3, the DNA is TGTGCCAGCTCGACGGACAGGGGTCCCTATGGCTACACCTTC. It is translated as CASSTDRGPYGYTF.

This clone is medium-sized. The chain uses TRBV7-9 and TRBJ2-3, with 8 nucleotides matching TRBD2. Losses at the gene ends were 4 bases for V and 1 base for J; bases not matched to a gene: 10. The CDR3 spans 17 residues. Germline V CDR1 and CDR2: SEHNR, FQNEAQ (reference sequence). The CDR3 loop reads CASSWALGSGGTDTQYF. For the CDR3, the DNA is TGTGCCAGCAGCTGGGCCTTGGGTAGCGGGGGCACAGATACGCAGTATTTT.

The V gene is TRBV19, the J gene TRBJ2-1, with D tentatively TRBD1 (5 bases). CDR1 is LNHDA and CDR2 is SQIVND in the germline V gene (reference sequence). The CDR3 runs to 13 residues. Trimming took 5 bases from V and 7 from J, leaving 12 bases between them. CDR3: CASSGAGLNEQFF. The DNA for the CDR3 is TGTGCCAGTAGTGGGGCAGGCTTAAATGAGCAGTTCTTC. The variable domain in full, completed from reference TRBV19 and TRBJ2-1, reads DGGITQSPKYLFRKEGQNVTLSCEQNLNHDAMYWYRQDPGQGLRLIYYSQIVNDFQKGDIAEGYSVSREKKESFPLTVTSAQKNPTAFYLCASSGAGLNEQFFGPGTRLTVL.

The rearrangement links TRBV19 to TRBJ1-5; D unresolved. The CDR3 length is 13 residues. V was clipped by 1 base and J by 7 bases, with 8 bases between them. Germline values: CDR1 LNHDA, CDR2 SQIVND (reference sequence). This CDR3 reads CASSIGARQPQHF. CDR3 nucleotide sequence: TGTGCCAGTAGTATAGGGGCGAGGCAGCCCCAGCATTTT.

The chain links TRBV7-9 to TRBJ1-2, with TRBD1 as a possible D gene (5 bases). V shed 5 bases and J shed 8 bases, with 21 bases lying between them. This CDR3 contains 15 residues. The germline gives CDR1 SEHNR, CDR2 FQNEAQ (reference sequence). CDR3 nucleotides: TGTGCCAGCAGCGCCGGGACTCAGCCGGAGGGCGGCTACACCTTC. This sequence encodes CASSAGTQPEGGYTF.

The genes are TRBV19 and TRBJ2-5, with 9 bases matching TRBD1. CDR1 is LNHDA and CDR2 is SQIVND in the germline V gene (reference sequence). The CDR3 loop spans 14 amino acids. Trimming cost V 8 bases and J 5 bases; bases outside gene matches: 9. CDR3 bases: TGTGCCAGTGGACGGGGACAGGGAGCCGAGACCCAGTACTTC. It is translated as CASGRGQGAETQYF.

The chain carries TRBV7-8 and TRBJ1-2; no definite D call. The germline CDR1 and CDR2 sequences are SGHVS and FQNEAQ. Trimming removed 1 base from V and 11 bases from J, with 14 bases in between. CDR3 length: 13 residues. The CDR3 region has the DNA TGTGCCAGCAGCTTAGAAGTGGATTTGGGTTACACCTTC. Translating gives CASSLEVDLGYTF. The entire variable domain, with the rest obtained from reference TRBV7-8 and TRBJ1-2, is as follows: GAGVSQSPRYKVAKRGQDVALRCDPISGHVSLFWYQQALGQGPEFLTYFQNEAQLDKSGLPSDRFFAERPEGSVSTLKIQRTQQEDSAVYLCASSLEVDLGYTFGSGTRLTVV.

This chain uses TRBV11-2 with TRBJ1-6; D remains unclear. Germline CDR1 and CDR2: SGHAT and FQNNGV. Trimming removed 0 bases from V and 10 bases from J, with 7 bases in between. The CDR3 consists of 13 residues. CDR3 nucleotide sequence: TGTGCCAGCAGCTTAGATCTTGTCTCACCCCTCCACTTT. It specifies CASSLDLVSPLHF.

This chain connects TRBV2 to TRBJ1-5; D is undetermined. Germline V lookup: CDR1 SNHLY, CDR2 FYNNEI. The CDR3 length is 14 residues. Trimming took off 6 bases at V and 0 bases at J, with 9 bases between the two ends. The CDR3 DNA reads TGTGCCAGCAGCGCGGTGACTAGCAATCAGCCCCAGCATTTT. Protein sequence: CASSAVTSNQPQHF.

The sample holds a few counts of this clone. The chain recombines TRBV7-2 with TRBJ1-5; 8 bases are shared with TRBD1. The CDR3 runs 14 residues. J lost 6 bases, V lost 5 bases, and 6 bases had no gene match. Per the germline V gene, CDR1 is SGHTA and CDR2 is FQGNSA. The CDR3 region is CASSPTGAGQPQHF. CDR3 DNA: TGTGCCAGCAGCCCGACAGGGGCGGGTCAGCCCCAGCATTTT.

CDR3 coding DNA: TGCAGCGTTGAGGGACCCGCCAGAGGGACTGAAGCTTTCTTT. Translating gives CSVEGPARGTEAFF. The chain carries TRBV29-1 and TRBJ1-1, with D tentatively TRBD1 (5 bases). CDR3 length: 14 amino acids. The ends were cut back, 3 bases at V and 5 bases at J, with 16 bases in the middle. CDR1 SQVTM and CDR2 ANQGSEA come from the germline V gene. Based on the CDR3 plus reference TRBV29-1 and TRBJ1-1, the full variable domain is SAVISQKPSRDICQRGTSLTIQCQVDSQVTMMFWYRQQPGQSLTLIATANQGSEATYESGFVIDKFPISRPNLTFSTLTVSNMSPEDSSIYLCSVEGPARGTEAFFGQGTRLTVV.

The J gene is TRBJ1-2, the V gene TRBV5-4; no definite D call. The CDR3 totals 14 residues. The V and J ends lost 4 bases and 4 bases respectively, with 14 bases between them. Germline V gene sequence: CDR1 SGHNT, CDR2 YYREEE (reference sequence). CDR3 region: CASSPGGVGYGYTF. The CDR3, as DNA: TGTGCCAGCAGCCCCGGTGGGGTGGGCTATGGCTACACCTTC.

This sequence joins TRBV7-6 and TRBJ2-3; no firm D call. Per germline, CDR1 SGHVS and CDR2 FNYEAQ. V lost 7 bases, J lost 5 bases, and 10 bases lay in between. The CDR3 covers 12 residues. The CDR3, as DNA: TGTGCCAGCACCCCCACGGGAGATACGCAGTATTTT. It specifies CASTPTGDTQYF.

The chain combines TRBV10-3 with TRBJ1-3; D remains ambiguous. V was pared by 8 bases and J by 0 bases, with 14 bases between. CDR1 and CDR2 (germline): ENHRY, SYGVKD. CDR3 size: 15 residues. The CDR3 is CAIRPTGNSGNTIYF. Written as DNA, the CDR3 is TGTGCCATCCGCCCTACGGGAAACTCTGGAAACACCATATATTTT.

The rearrangement joins TRBV27 to TRBJ2-7; D might be TRBD1 or TRBD2, each matching 6 bases. The germline gives CDR1 MNHEY, CDR2 SMNVEV (reference sequence). The CDR3 length is 17 residues. The germline V and J ends were trimmed by 6 bases and 1 base, with 22 bases remaining between them. The CDR3 spells CASSQGGSGTGSYEQYF. The CDR3 DNA reads TGTGCCAGCAGCCAAGGGGGGTCGGGAACAGGGTCCTACGAGCAGTACTTC.

V gene TRBV6-4 combines with J gene TRBJ1-2; D is undetermined. The ends were cut back, 6 bases at V and 6 bases at J, with 14 bases in the middle. Germline CDR1 and CDR2: MRHNA and SNTAGT. The CDR3 is made up of 13 amino acids. The CDR3 loop is CASRGRSLDGYTF. CDR3 nucleotides: TGTGCCAGCAGGGGGAGATCCCTAGATGGCTACACCTTC.

The chain carries TRBV4-3 and TRBJ2-7, with 8 bases that match TRBD1. Germline-derived CDR1 and CDR2 are LGHNA and YSLEER. Unmatched junction bases numbered 5, after V lost 4 bases and J lost 6 bases. The CDR3 is made up of 13 amino acids. DNA for the CDR3: TGCGCCAGCAGCCGGGACAGGCGAGGCGAGCAGTACTTC. It specifies CASSRDRRGEQYF.

This chain joins TRBV19 and TRBJ1-4, with no clear D. The CDR3 loop spans 13 amino acids. V shed 11 bases and J shed 3 bases, with 13 bases lying between them. Germline values: CDR1 LNHDA, CDR2 SQIVND (reference sequence). Here the CDR3 reads CAVARGSNEKLFF. Written as DNA, the CDR3 is TGTGCCGTCGCCCGGGGTTCTAATGAAAAACTGTTTTTT.

With respect to this clone: Other nucleotide sequences from this sample produce the same CDR3. The chain employs TRBV5-1 and TRBJ2-5, with 11 bases matching TRBD2. CDR1 is SGHRS and CDR2 is YFSETQ in the germline V gene. Trimming at V came to 2 bases and at J to 4 bases, leaving 4 bases not matched to a gene. The CDR3 is 15 residues long. The CDR3 loop reads CASSLASGGPETQYF. CDR3 DNA: TGCGCCAGCAGCTTAGCTAGCGGGGGGCCAGAGACCCAGTACTTC.

The rearrangement links TRBV6-5 to TRBJ1-1; 8 bases line up with TRBD1. The germline gives CDR1 MNHEY, CDR2 SVGAGI. This CDR3 has 14 amino acids. With 6 bases clipped from V and 1 base from J, the junction kept 4 bases outside the gene matches. CDR3 residues: CASRLGQGNTEAFF. DNA of the CDR3: TGTGCCAGCAGACTTGGACAGGGGAACACTGAAGCTTTCTTT.